These 20 T cell receptor beta chains were sequenced from one sample in a study of blood T cells in healthy people across ages. A second PCR, run for roughly 7 to 11 cycles, used a sample-barcoded 5' primer plus a J-beta primer mix. TCRdb re-called the 5' RACE reads with MiXCR, one entry per CDR3 protein. This sample has hundreds of thousands of distinct CDR3 sequences; 49% occur once, and the top ten carry 30% to 40%. Sample: blood. The receptor source for this set is a woman aged 55-70 years in good health.

The chain employs TRBV4-2 and TRBJ2-1; TRBD2 aligns across 11 bases. CDR3 length: 16 residues. In germline, CDR1 is LGHNA, CDR2 YNFKEQ. J gave up 5 bases and V 2 bases, and 5 bases lay outside the gene matches. This chain's CDR3 is CASSQRLAGFNNEQFF. In DNA form, the CDR3 reads TGTGCCAGCAGCCAAAGACTAGCGGGGTTTAACAATGAGCAGTTCTTC.

This sequence joins TRBV7-2 and TRBJ1-6; D is unresolved. The CDR3 consists of 14 residues. Germline CDR1 and CDR2: SGHTA and FQGNSA. The germline V and J ends were trimmed by 3 bases and 4 bases, with 7 bases remaining between them. The CDR3 nucleotides read TGTGCCAGCAGCTTTAAGGGTTATAATTCACCCCTCCACTTT. Translation gives CASSFKGYNSPLHF.

The chain employs TRBV6-2 or TRBV6-3 and TRBJ1-2; the D is unclear. With 6 bases removed from V and 8 bases from J, the gap between germline ends came to 10 bases. The germline V gene has CDR1 MNHEY and CDR2 SVGEGT. This CDR3 is built from 11 residues. In nucleotides, the CDR3 is TGTGCCAGCAGGACCCTCGGCGGCTACACCTTC. Translated: CASRTLGGYTF.

As for this clonotype: A much larger clone differs by one base, so this may be a read error. The chain employs TRBV20-1 and TRBJ2-1, with a tentative D call TRBD2 (6 bases). V lost 3 bases and J lost 7, with 16 bases in between. This CDR3 has 14 residues. Germline-derived CDR1 and CDR2 are DFQATT and SNEGSKA (reference sequence). The CDR3 here is CSARGDSRSNEQFF. The DNA of the CDR3 is TGCAGTGCTAGGGGGGACTCCAGGAGTAATGAGCAGTTCTTC.

The J gene is TRBJ2-1, the V gene TRBV12-3 or TRBV12-4, with TRBD2 identical over 13 bases. J gave up 6 bases and V 6 bases, and 23 bases lay outside the gene matches. This CDR3 spans 21 amino acids. The CDR3 here is CASRYYSPGLAGRPSPNEQFF. CDR3 bases: TGTGCCAGCAGATACTACTCCCCGGGACTAGCGGGACGCCCCTCCCCCAATGAGCAGTTCTTC.

CDR3 sequence: CASSAPPGTSYTDTQYF. The CDR3 nucleotides are TGTGCCAGCAGCGCTCCCCCCGGGACTAGCTACACAGATACGCAGTATTTT. The chain employs TRBV7-2 and TRBJ2-3; TRBD2 agrees at 9 bases. CDR3 length: 17 amino acids. Looked up from germline, CDR1 is SGHTA and CDR2 is FQGNSA. Trimming took 5 bases from V and 2 from J; bases not matched to a gene: 11.

The V call is TRBV10-3, the J call TRBJ2-3; possibly TRBD1 or TRBD2 for D (6 bases each). The CDR3 contains 16 residues. V lost 0 bases and J lost 4, with 14 bases in between. The germline V gene has CDR1 ENHRY and CDR2 SYGVKD. The CDR3 protein is CAISESTTGGADTQYF. The CDR3 coding sequence is TGTGCCATCAGTGAGTCGACTACCGGGGGCGCAGATACGCAGTATTTT.

The rearrangement uses TRBV29-1 and TRBJ1-1; perhaps TRBD1 as D (6 bases). The CDR3 is 15 amino acids. Trimming removed 5 bases from V and 0 bases from J, with 16 bases in between. CDR1 and CDR2 (germline): SQVTM, ANQGSEA. CDR3 sequence (DNA): TGCAGCGTTACCGGGATACGGGACATGAACACTGAAGCTTTCTTT. It encodes CSVTGIRDMNTEAFF.

A few counts support this clonotype. The V call is TRBV19, the J call TRBJ2-5, with D tentatively TRBD2 (5 bases). The germline CDR1 and CDR2 sequences are LNHDA and SQIVND (reference sequence). V lost 2 bases and J lost 5, with 12 bases in between. The CDR3 consists of 14 residues. The CDR3 loop reads CASSISGLEETQYF. The CDR3 DNA is TGTGCCAGTAGTATATCGGGGTTGGAGGAGACCCAGTACTTC.

This clonotype occurred a few times. CDR3 loop: CASSSRGFGVEAFF. The CDR3 DNA reads as TGTGCCAGCAGCTCTAGGGGGTTTGGGGTTGAAGCTTTCTTT. V gene TRBV7-2 combines with J gene TRBJ1-1; tentative D call: TRBD1 (6 bases). This CDR3 contains 14 residues. The ends were cut back, 4 bases at V and 7 bases at J, with 16 bases in the middle. The germline V gene has CDR1 SGHTA and CDR2 FQGNSA.

This clonotype was counted between two and nine times. V usage is TRBV6-5 and J usage is TRBJ2-7, with 11 bases that match TRBD2. The CDR3 runs 12 residues. The V segment lost 11 bases and the J segment 3 bases; nucleotides outside the gene matches: 3. CDR1 and CDR2 from the germline V gene are MNHEY and SVGAGI. This CDR3 reads CAAGTSGYEQYF. In nucleotides, the CDR3 is TGTGCCGCCGGGACTAGCGGCTACGAGCAGTACTTC.

This chain joins TRBV5-1 and TRBJ2-5, with D hard to call. CDR1 is SGHRS, CDR2 YFSETQ, per germline. V was shortened by 0 bases and J by 5 bases, with 11 bases between the two germline ends. The CDR3 is 14 residues long. CDR3 nucleotide sequence: TGCGCCAGCAGCTTGGAAGGGATGGTGGAGACCCAGTACTTC. This sequence encodes CASSLEGMVETQYF. The complete variable domain, with remaining parts taken from reference TRBV5-1 and TRBJ2-5, reads KAGVTQTPRYLIKTRGQQVTLSCSPISGHRSVSWYQQTPGQGLQFLFEYFSETQRNKGNFPGRFSGRQFSNSRSEMNVSTLELGDSALYLCASSLEGMVETQYFGPGTRLLVL.

This clonotype was counted between two and nine times. The CDR3 nucleotides read TGTGCCAGCAGCCCGGGACTTCCTTACGAGCAGTACTTC. Protein sequence: CASSPGLPYEQYF. The chain couples TRBV7-2 to TRBJ2-7, with D perhaps matching TRBD2 (6 bases). The CDR3 has 13 residues. Germline CDR1 and CDR2: SGHTA and FQGNSA. V was clipped by 5 bases and J by 4 bases, with 12 bases between them.

Note on this clonotype: Since a much larger clone is just one base distant, this may be a read error. This rearrangement joins TRBV7-2 to TRBJ1-4, with D maybe TRBD1 (6 bases). The CDR3 contains 13 residues. V was cut by 8 bases and J by 7 bases, with 14 bases left in between. CDR1 and CDR2 from the germline V gene are SGHTA and FQGNSA. The CDR3, as DNA: TGTGCCAGCTCTGGGACACCTAGTGAAAAACTGTTTTTT. This translates into CASSGTPSEKLFF. Supplemented by reference TRBV7-2 and TRBJ1-4, the full variable domain reads GAGVSQSPSNKVTEKGKDVELRCDPISGHTALYWYRQSLGQGLEFLIYFQGNSAPDKSGLPSDRFSAERTGGSVSTLTIQRTQQEDSAVYLCASSGTPSEKLFFGSGTQLSVL.

This clonotype was recorded many times. A much larger clone lies one base from this, so it may be a read error. The chain uses TRBV10-3 and TRBJ2-7, with TRBD2 as a possible D gene (6 bases). The germline V gene encodes CDR1 ENHRY and CDR2 SYGVKD. This CDR3 is 17 amino acids long. V lost 0 bases and J 1 base, leaving 16 bases between the germline ends. CDR3 bases: TGTGCCATCAGTGAGTCGGGACGACGACGGGGGTCCTACGAGCAGTACTTC. Translated, it gives CAISESGRRRGSYEQYF.

This clonotype was detected only a few times. The chain couples TRBV6-5 to TRBJ2-5, with D tentatively TRBD2 (5 bases). Near its end, the DNA agrees better with TRBJ2-7, so the J call may be wrong. This CDR3 spans 15 amino acids. Germline V gene data show CDR1 as MNHEY and CDR2 as SVGAGI. CDR3 nucleotide sequence: TGTGCCAGCAGTTACTCGTACGGGGAACCCTACGAGCAGTACTTC. This sequence encodes CASSYSYGEPYEQYF.

The rearrangement links TRBV4-3 to TRBJ2-1; tentatively, D is TRBD2 (6 bases). This CDR3 region has 16 residues. Trimming stripped 0 bases from V and 4 bases from J, with 13 bases between. Germline V gene data show CDR1 as LGHNA and CDR2 as YSLEER. This chain's CDR3 is CASSQDRWEVYNEQFF. CDR3 DNA: TGCGCCAGCAGCCAAGATCGGTGGGAGGTATACAATGAGCAGTTCTTC.

Comments on this clonotype: A read error may produce the germline difference seen at one junction end. This chain uses TRBV20-1 with TRBJ2-4; 12 bases are shared with TRBD2. CDR3 length equals 17 residues. Germline assignment: CDR1 DFQATT and CDR2 SNEGSKA (reference sequence). In nucleotides, the CDR3 is TGCAGTGCTCGGACTAGCGGGAACCGTGAGGCCAAAAACATTCGGTACTTC. Protein: CSARTSGNREAKNIRYF.

Only a few counts were recorded for this clonotype. CDR3 residues: CASSLSPGLGKGEQYF. The CDR3 DNA reads as TGCGCCAGCAGCCTGTCACCGGGACTAGGGAAGGGCGAGCAGTACTTC. The chain recombines TRBV5-1 with TRBJ2-5, with TRBD2 identical over 8 bases. The end of the DNA is better explained by TRBJ2-7, so the J call may be wrong. This CDR3 comprises 16 residues. Looked up from germline, CDR1 is SGHRS and CDR2 is YFSETQ.

The genes are TRBV2 and TRBJ2-1; 12 bases fit TRBD1. The J segment lost 6 bases and the V segment lost 10 bases, leaving 7 bases of the junction unmatched. The CDR3 sequence is 14 residues long. The germline V gene has CDR1 SNHLY and CDR2 FYNNEI. This CDR3 is CATSGTGGFNEQFF. The DNA for the CDR3 is TGTGCCACCTCCGGGACAGGGGGCTTCAATGAGCAGTTCTTC.